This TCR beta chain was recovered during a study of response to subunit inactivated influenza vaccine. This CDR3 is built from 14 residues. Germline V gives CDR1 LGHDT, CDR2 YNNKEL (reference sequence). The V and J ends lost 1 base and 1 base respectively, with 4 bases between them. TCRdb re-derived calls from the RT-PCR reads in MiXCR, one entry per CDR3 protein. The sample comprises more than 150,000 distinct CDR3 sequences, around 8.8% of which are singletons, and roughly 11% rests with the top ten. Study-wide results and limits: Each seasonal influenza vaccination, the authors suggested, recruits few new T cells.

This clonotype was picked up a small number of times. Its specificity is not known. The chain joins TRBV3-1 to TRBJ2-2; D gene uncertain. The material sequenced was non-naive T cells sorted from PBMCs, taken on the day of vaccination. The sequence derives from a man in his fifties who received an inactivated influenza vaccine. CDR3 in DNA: TGTGCCAGCAGCCAAGCACAGAACACCGGGGAGCTGTTTTTT. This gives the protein CASSQAQNTGELFF.